The 30 T cell receptor beta chains reported below all come from one sample, sequenced in a study of post-analysis software for immune sequencing data. Their antigen targets remain unknown. Unique molecular identifiers were carried by the TCR beta cDNA libraries. TCRdb fed the PCR reads into MiXCR, producing one record per CDR3 protein. The table includes around 500,000 distinct CDR3 sequences, roughly 34% detected once. Findings and caveats of the study: Relative to controls, patients had 4 or 5 TRBV segments at higher frequency, with TRBV5-6, TRBV5-1 and TRBV20-1 among these.

Sequencing was performed on blood. These receptor sequences come from a girl aged 2-17 years with multiple sclerosis.

The chain couples TRBV29-1 to TRBJ1-5; 9 bases align to TRBD1. Germline CDR1 reads SQVTM; CDR2 reads ANQGSEA. The ends lost 6 bases at V and 3 bases at J; junction bases unmatched: 6. The CDR3 sequence is 14 residues long. DNA for the CDR3: TGCAGCGTGGGGACAGGGACCCTCAATCAGCCCCAGCATTTT. Amino acid sequence: CSVGTGTLNQPQHF.

This clonotype has at least ten counts. This rearrangement joins TRBV11-2 to TRBJ2-3; 11 bases map to TRBD2. The V segment lost 2 bases and the J segment 5 bases; nucleotides outside the gene matches: 12. The CDR3 spans 18 residues. Germline CDR1 and CDR2: SGHAT and FQNNGV. CDR3 amino acids: CASSLRDSGGVSGDTQYF. The CDR3 DNA is TGTGCCAGCAGCTTACGGGATAGCGGGGGGGTTTCGGGAGATACGCAGTATTTT.

The gene calls are TRBV12-3 or TRBV12-4 and TRBJ1-1; 7 nucleotides line up with TRBD1. CDR3 length equals 15 residues. V was clipped by 0 bases and J by 3 bases; unmatched bases: 4. The CDR3 here is CASSLARDRYTEAFF. The CDR3 nucleotides read TGTGCCAGCAGTTTAGCTCGGGACAGATACACTGAAGCTTTCTTT.

This clonotype was observed many times. The chain carries TRBV7-6 and TRBJ2-7; 11 nucleotides line up with TRBD1. The trim removed 5 bases at V and 5 bases at J, leaving 2 bases unmatched. The CDR3 covers 13 residues. Germline values: CDR1 SGHVS, CDR2 FNYEAQ. The CDR3, as DNA: TGTGCCAGCAGCCGGACAGGGGGCCACGAGCAGTACTTC. Encoded protein: CASSRTGGHEQYF.

On this clonotype: The missing conserved phenylalanine or tryptophan at the end of this CDR3 makes a read error likely. The gene calls are TRBV15 and TRBJ2-5, with D perhaps matching TRBD1 (5 bases). Deletions cut 0 bases from V and 0 bases from J, with 8 bases between. The CDR3 covers 15 residues. CDR1 LNHNV and CDR2 YYDKDF come from the germline V gene (reference sequence). The DNA for the CDR3 is TGTGCCACCAGCAGAGATCCAGGGTACCAAGAGACCCAGTACTGC. It yields the protein CATSRDPGYQETQYC.

This clonotype came up a few times. The chain has TRBV5-1 and TRBJ2-5; D tentatively fits TRBD1 or TRBD2 (6 bases each). The V gene lost 2 bases and the J gene lost 4 bases, with 18 bases spanning the gap. The CDR3 spans 16 residues. Per the germline V gene, CDR1 is SGHRS and CDR2 is YFSETQ. CDR3 sequence: CASSLSPPGARETQYF. The CDR3 DNA follows: TGCGCCAGCAGCTTATCTCCCCCGGGGGCACGAGAGACCCAGTACTTC.

The V and J genes are TRBV27 and TRBJ2-6; 8 nucleotides match TRBD1. Per the germline V gene, CDR1 is MNHEY and CDR2 is SMNVEV (reference sequence). J lost 0 bases, V lost 2 bases, and 15 bases had no gene match. The CDR3 extends over 21 amino acids. CDR3 bases: TGTGCCAGCAGTTTAAGGCCCGCGTATCCAGGGGGCCACTCTGGGGCCAACGTCCTGACTTTC. Translation gives CASSLRPAYPGGHSGANVLTF.

There are many counts of this clonotype. V and J are TRBV10-3 and TRBJ1-2; unclear D gene. The V gene's germline CDR1 is ENHRY and CDR2 SYGVKD. V shed 0 bases and J shed 8 bases, with 19 bases lying between them. This CDR3 has 16 residues. The CDR3 sequence: CAISESDTRLTMGYTF. CDR3 DNA sequence: TGTGCCATCAGTGAGTCCGACACCAGACTGACTATGGGCTACACCTTC.

This clonotype showed up many times. J is TRBJ2-1 and V is TRBV28; TRBD2 might be the D (6 bases). V was shortened by 5 bases and J by 4 bases, with 21 bases between the two germline ends. Germline-derived CDR1 and CDR2 are MDHEN and SYDVKM. This CDR3 comprises 17 residues. The DNA for the CDR3 is TGTGCCAGCAGTACCAGACTAGTTCCTCCCCGATACAATGAGCAGTTCTTC. This codes for CASSTRLVPPRYNEQFF.

The chain joins TRBV20-1 to TRBJ2-3; the match to TRBD2 covers 8 bases. V shed 5 bases, J shed 2 bases, and the junction held 6 bases outside the gene matches. Germline-derived CDR1 and CDR2 are DFQATT and SNEGSKA (reference sequence). The CDR3 has 14 residues. The CDR3 DNA is TGCAGTGCTGTACTAGCGGACCCCACAGATACGCAGTATTTT. Amino acids: CSAVLADPTDTQYF.

This clonotype was observed a handful of times. The chain employs TRBV18 and TRBJ1-2; D not resolved. CDR3 length: 14 amino acids. V shed 3 bases and J shed 3 bases, with 11 bases lying between them. CDR1 and CDR2 (germline): KGHSH, LQKENI. CDR3 sequence (DNA): TGTGCCAGCTCACCGACTGGCAAGGACTATGGCTACACCTTC. Translation: CASSPTGKDYGYTF.

V usage is TRBV10-2 and J usage is TRBJ2-5; 10 bases line up with TRBD2. The DNA end lines up better with TRBJ2-7; the J call may be wrong. From germline, CDR1 is WSHSY and CDR2 SAAADI. The CDR3 length is 14 residues. The chain's CDR3 is CASTQLAGSYEQYF. The CDR3 bases are TGCGCCAGTACACAACTAGCGGGATCCTACGAGCAGTACTTC.

V and J are TRBV12-3 or TRBV12-4 and TRBJ2-7; 15 nucleotides align to TRBD2. With V trimmed by 6 bases and J by 7 bases, 25 bases remained unmatched. There are 21 residues in the CDR3. The CDR3 sequence: CASSPYVPRTSGGAPLGEQYF. DNA of the CDR3: TGTGCCAGCAGCCCTTACGTCCCCCGGACTAGCGGGGGGGCTCCTTTGGGGGAGCAGTACTTC.

This clonotype has only a few counts. V gene TRBV12-3 or TRBV12-4 combines with J gene TRBJ1-2, with TRBD1 matching over 7 bases. This CDR3 spans 14 amino acids. The junction had 4 bases not matched to a gene; V was cut back by 0 bases and J by 6 bases. In DNA, the CDR3 is TGTGCCAGCAGTTTAGCCGGGACAGCGGATGGCTACACCTTC. It specifies CASSLAGTADGYTF.

The chain uses TRBV6-1 and TRBJ2-7, with D possibly TRBD1 on 5 matching bases. CDR3 length: 15 amino acids. Trimming removed 1 base from V and 3 bases from J, with 13 bases in between. Germline CDR1 and CDR2: MNHNS and SASEGT. The CDR3 DNA sequence: TGTGCCAGCAGTGAAGAAGTGGGAACAGGCTACGAGCAGTACTTC. Its translation: CASSEEVGTGYEQYF.

The chain has TRBV3-1 and TRBJ1-1, with 7 bases aligning to TRBD1. The V gene's germline CDR1 is LGHDT and CDR2 YNNKEL (reference sequence). The ends lost 8 bases at V and 2 bases at J; junction bases unmatched: 5. The CDR3 runs to 13 residues. CDR3 residues: CASGYRGNTEAFF. The CDR3 DNA sequence: TGTGCCAGCGGATACAGGGGTAACACTGAAGCTTTCTTT.

Comments on this clonotype: This could be a read error, since a much larger clone is one nucleotide away. The chain carries TRBV5-5 and TRBJ2-1, with D perhaps matching TRBD2 (5 bases). Germline values: CDR1 SGHKS, CDR2 YYEKEE (reference sequence). V was shortened by 3 bases and J by 13 bases, with 14 bases between the two germline ends. The CDR3 has 12 amino acids. Here the CDR3 DNA reads TGTGCCAGCAGCTCCGAGGGAGAGACCCAGTTCTTC. It codes for CASSSEGETQFF. The whole variable domain, remainder taken from reference TRBV5-5 and TRBJ2-1, is DAGVTQSPTHLIKTRGQQVTLRCSPISGHKSVSWYQQVLGQGPQFIFQYYEKEERGRGNFPDRFSARQFPNYSSELNVNALLLGDSALYLCASSSEGETQFFGPGTRLTVL.

This clonotype was recorded a few times. The chain joins TRBV4-1 to TRBJ2-5; possibly TRBD2 for D (5 bases). The germline CDR1 and CDR2 sequences are MGHRA and YSYEKL. CDR3 size: 15 residues. The ends were cut back, 5 bases at V and 5 bases at J, with 18 bases in the middle. The CDR3 DNA reads TGCGCCAGCAGCAGCCTAGCCCTTGTTTTGGAGACCCAGTACTTC. Protein: CASSSLALVLETQYF.

This clonotype was seen a few times. This chain uses TRBV6-2 or TRBV6-3 with TRBJ2-3; maybe TRBD2 (6 bases). CDR3 length equals 17 residues. V was shortened by 5 bases and J by 2 bases, with 20 bases between the two germline ends. Germline lookup yields CDR1 MNHEY and CDR2 SVGEGT. This CDR3 is CASSPLGGNIYTDTQYF. CDR3 DNA sequence: TGTGCCAGCAGTCCGCTGGGCGGGAACATATACACAGATACGCAGTATTTT.

This clonotype was observed a few times. The V and J genes are TRBV5-1 and TRBJ1-1; TRBD1 might be the D (5 bases). The CDR3 sequence is 15 residues long. Trimming took 0 bases from V and 1 from J, leaving 10 bases between them. Germline values: CDR1 SGHRS, CDR2 YFSETQ. The CDR3 protein is CASSLAGRQNTEAFF. CDR3 nucleotide sequence: TGCGCCAGCAGCTTGGCAGGGAGGCAGAACACTGAAGCTTTCTTT.

This clonotype came up many times. Mismatch with germline at one junction end may stem from a read error. The V gene is TRBV5-1, the J gene TRBJ2-1, with D perhaps matching TRBD1 (5 bases). Germline-derived CDR1 and CDR2 are SGHRS and YFSETQ. This CDR3 comprises 14 residues. Here the CDR3 DNA reads TGTGCCAGCAGCTTAGACAGCTCCTACAATGAGCAGTTCTTC. Amino acid sequence: CASSLDSSYNEQFF.

This clonotype was seen at least ten times. The genes are TRBV12-3 or TRBV12-4 and TRBJ2-5, with 8 bases lining up with TRBD1. This CDR3 has 13 amino acids. V shed 5 bases and J 3 bases; nucleotides not matched to a gene: 2. The CDR3 DNA sequence: TGTGCCAGCAGTAAGGGACAGGAAGAGACCCAGTACTTC. Protein: CASSKGQEETQYF.

J is TRBJ2-7 and V is TRBV10-3; 8 nucleotides agree with TRBD2. Germline assignment: CDR1 ENHRY and CDR2 SYGVKD. This CDR3 is built from 13 residues. Germline trimming cut 10 bases from V and 3 bases from J; bases unmatched to any gene: 8. Written as DNA, the CDR3 is TGTGCCAACGGACGGGGGGGCCTCTACGAGCAGTACTTC. It specifies CANGRGGLYEQYF.

This clonotype was seen a handful of times. The chain employs TRBV11-2 and TRBJ1-4; 8 bases fit TRBD1. Germline trimming cut 4 bases from V and 8 bases from J; bases unmatched to any gene: 9. The germline CDR1 and CDR2 sequences are SGHAT and FQNNGV. The CDR3 totals 15 residues. This CDR3 is CASSYRQGRGEKLFF. DNA of the CDR3: TGTGCCAGCAGCTACCGACAGGGGCGGGGAGAAAAACTGTTTTTT.

Ten or more counts support this clonotype. The chain recombines TRBV20-1 with TRBJ1-2, with 7 bases fitting TRBD1. V lost 4 bases and J lost 5; bases outside the gene matches: 4. Germline-derived CDR1 and CDR2 are DFQATT and SNEGSKA (reference sequence). The CDR3 is 12 amino acids. This CDR3 reads CSAKGAGYGYTF. CDR3 nucleotides: TGCAGTGCTAAGGGGGCAGGGTATGGCTACACCTTC.

This chain links TRBV10-3 with TRBJ2-5; TRBD1 might be the D (5 bases). Trimming removed 6 bases from V and 5 bases from J, with 19 bases in between. The germline gives CDR1 ENHRY, CDR2 SYGVKD. The CDR3 covers 15 residues. The CDR3 sequence is CAIRDGRVGFETQYF. The DNA of the CDR3 is TGTGCCATCAGAGATGGCAGGGTAGGATTCGAGACCCAGTACTTC.

This rearrangement joins TRBV7-3 to TRBJ2-1; 9 bases fit TRBD2. Germline V gene sequence: CDR1 SGHTA, CDR2 FQGTGA. There are 15 residues in the CDR3. V shed 6 bases and J 5 bases; nucleotides not matched to a gene: 8. The CDR3 DNA follows: TGTGCCAGCAGACCCGCGGGGGGGCCCGACAATGAGCAGTTCTTC. Its protein is CASRPAGGPDNEQFF.

This chain links TRBV5-1 with TRBJ2-1; no definite D call. This CDR3 is 15 amino acids long. In germline, CDR1 is SGHRS, CDR2 YFSETQ. Deletions cut 4 bases from V and 4 bases from J, with 15 bases between. CDR3 in DNA: TGCGCCAGCAGCGGCACGTGGGTGAGGTACAATGAGCAGTTCTTC. This sequence encodes CASSGTWVRYNEQFF.

The chain links TRBV5-1 to TRBJ2-5, with 7 bases fitting TRBD2. J was trimmed by 3 bases and V by 0 bases; bases with no gene match: 2. Germline assignment: CDR1 SGHRS and CDR2 YFSETQ. The CDR3 contains 14 residues. The CDR3 spells CASSLGLAKETQYF. CDR3 in DNA: TGCGCCAGCAGCTTGGGACTAGCTAAAGAGACCCAGTACTTC.

This clonotype was observed a handful of times. The CDR3 nucleotides are TGCAGCGTTGACGGACAGGACCAACCTTATTATGGCTACACCTTC. Protein: CSVDGQDQPYYGYTF. The chain combines TRBV29-1 with TRBJ1-2; 7 positions agree with TRBD1. The junction had 12 bases not matched to a gene; V was cut back by 3 bases and J by 5 bases. This CDR3 comprises 15 residues. CDR1 is SQVTM and CDR2 is ANQGSEA in the germline V gene. Combining the CDR3 with reference TRBV29-1 and TRBJ1-2 gives the whole variable domain SAVISQKPSRDICQRGTSLTIQCQVDSQVTMMFWYRQQPGQSLTLIATANQGSEATYESGFVIDKFPISRPNLTFSTLTVSNMSPEDSSIYLCSVDGQDQPYYGYTFGSGTRLTVV.